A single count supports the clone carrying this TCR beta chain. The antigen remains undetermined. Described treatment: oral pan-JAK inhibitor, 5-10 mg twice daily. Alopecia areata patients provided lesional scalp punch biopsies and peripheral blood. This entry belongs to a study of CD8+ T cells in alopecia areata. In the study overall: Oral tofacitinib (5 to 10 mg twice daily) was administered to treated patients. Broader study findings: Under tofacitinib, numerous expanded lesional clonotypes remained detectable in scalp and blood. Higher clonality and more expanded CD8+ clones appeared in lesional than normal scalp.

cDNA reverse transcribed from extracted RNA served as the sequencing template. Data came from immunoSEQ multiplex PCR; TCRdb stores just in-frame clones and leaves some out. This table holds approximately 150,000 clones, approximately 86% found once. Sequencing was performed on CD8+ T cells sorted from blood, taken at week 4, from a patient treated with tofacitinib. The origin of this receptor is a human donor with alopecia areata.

The chain's CDR3 is CASSQEFTGDLETQYF. CDR3 sequence (DNA): TGTGCCAGCAGCCAAGAGTTTACAGGGGATTTGGAGACCCAGTACTTC. The chain joins TRBV14 to TRBJ2-5; the match to TRBD1 covers 7 bases. Germline V lookup: CDR1 SGHDN, CDR2 FVKESK. The J segment lost 5 bases and the V segment lost 0 bases, leaving 9 bases of the junction unmatched. The CDR3 contains 16 residues.